This TCR beta chain was sequenced in a study of T cells in Graves' hyperthyroidism and ophthalmopathy. Regarding the study as a whole: In blood, most of the thyroid clonotypes expanded above 0.001 were also present.

Among the patients, aged 18 to 65, hyperthyroidism was newly diagnosed and had lasted under 2 months. Thyroid ultrasound, orbital computed tomography, clinical symptoms, and serum thyroxine and TRAb underpinned diagnoses. RNA transcripts yielded amplified TCR beta CDR3 regions. Primed by the HTBI set, a first-round RT-PCR was run on the TCR CDR3. TCRdb itself ran the multiplex PCR reads through MiXCR, one entry per CDR3 protein. The sample includes nearly 600,000 distinct CDR3 sequences, over 11% seen only once; the top ten take less than 6%. This clonotype was detected ten times or more. The target antigen is unknown. CDR1 and CDR2 from the germline V gene are LNHDA and SQIVND (reference sequence). Trimming shortened V by 2 bases and J by 6 bases, and 19 bases separated the two germline ends. The length of the CDR3 is 16 residues.

The specimen was blood. The chain uses TRBV19 and TRBJ1-1; no firm D call. The TCR sequence derives from a woman in her twenties or thirties with Graves' hyperthyroidism that later progressed to Graves' ophthalmopathy. The CDR3 sequence: CASSISGSSFWAEAFF. The CDR3 nucleotides read TGTGCCAGTAGTATAAGCGGCAGCTCTTTCTGGGCTGAAGCTTTCTTT. Based on the CDR3 plus reference TRBV19 and TRBJ1-1, the full variable domain is DGGITQSPKYLFRKEGQNVTLSCEQNLNHDAMYWYRQDPGQGLRLIYYSQIVNDFQKGDIAEGYSVSREKKESFPLTVTSAQKNPTAFYLCASSISGSSFWAEAFFGQGTRLTVV.